Listed here are 22 T cell receptor beta chains from one sample, sequenced in a study of response to subunit inactivated influenza vaccine. TCRdb reprocessed the RT-PCR reads with MiXCR, giving one entry per CDR3 protein. The data hold 500,000 to 550,000 distinct CDR3 sequences, with less than 10% observed a single time. The source was PBMCs from blood, collected around 25 months after vaccination. All receptors derive from a man between 45 and 75 years old who received an inactivated influenza vaccine.

This clonotype has more than one count but fewer than ten. This chain links TRBV20-1 with TRBJ2-1; 8 bases agree with TRBD2. CDR1 and CDR2 (germline): DFQATT, SNEGSKA (reference sequence). Trimming cost V 6 bases and J 7 bases; bases outside gene matches: 11. The CDR3 sequence is 14 residues long. The CDR3 loop is CSAEGLVRRNEQFF. In nucleotides, the CDR3 is TGCAGTGCAGAGGGACTAGTCCGTAGGAATGAGCAGTTCTTC.

The CDR3 region is CASSEGANTEAFF. The CDR3 region has the DNA TGTGCCAGCAGTGAGGGAGCTAACACTGAAGCTTTCTTT. The genes are TRBV25-1 and TRBJ1-1; D unresolved. V gave up 3 bases and J gave up 2 bases, with 7 bases separating them. The CDR3 is made up of 13 amino acids. Germline CDR1 and CDR2: MGHDK and SYGVNS.

The chain employs TRBV6-2 or TRBV6-3 and TRBJ2-1; the D is unclear. CDR1 MNHEY and CDR2 SVGEGT come from the germline V gene. The CDR3 is 15 residues long. Trimming took off 2 bases at V and 6 bases at J, with 14 bases between the two ends. The CDR3 sequence: CASSYLGLGVNEQFF. The DNA for the CDR3 is TGTGCCAGCAGTTACCTCGGTCTAGGAGTCAATGAGCAGTTCTTC.

This clonotype showed up many times. The V and J genes are TRBV4-1 and TRBJ2-6; D ambiguous. The ends were cut back, 0 bases at V and 4 bases at J, with 7 bases in the middle. This CDR3 has 15 residues. The germline gives CDR1 MGHRA, CDR2 YSYEKL. CDR3 amino acids: CASSQEGSGANVLTF. CDR3 in DNA: TGCGCCAGCAGCCAAGAGGGATCGGGGGCCAACGTCCTGACTTTC.

This clonotype was picked up a small number of times. The chain uses TRBV5-1 and TRBJ1-4; 7 nucleotides agree with TRBD1. Germline-derived CDR1 and CDR2 are SGHRS and YFSETQ. The CDR3 is 15 residues long. Germline trimming cut 3 bases from V and 4 bases from J; bases unmatched to any gene: 6. CDR3 protein: CASSWVTGFNEKLFF. CDR3 coding DNA: TGCGCCAGCAGCTGGGTGACAGGGTTTAATGAAAAACTGTTTTTT.

The table lists this clonotype with many counts. The rearrangement joins TRBV7-2 to TRBJ2-1; a possible D gene is TRBD1 (5 bases). V gave up 1 base and J gave up 2 bases, with 9 bases separating them. CDR3 length: 15 amino acids. The germline V gene encodes CDR1 SGHTA and CDR2 FQGNSA. The CDR3 DNA is TGTGCCAGCAGCTTAGTTGGGGCCGCCTACAATGAGCAGTTCTTC. Residues: CASSLVGAAYNEQFF.

The chain employs TRBV7-2 and TRBJ2-1, with 13 bases matching TRBD2. Germline assignment: CDR1 SGHTA and CDR2 FQGNSA. The CDR3 runs 16 residues. The V segment lost 3 bases and the J segment 9 bases; nucleotides outside the gene matches: 8. The CDR3 bases are TGTGCCAGCAGCTTCGAAACTAGCGGGAGGGTTGTTGAGCAGTTCTTC. Encoded protein: CASSFETSGRVVEQFF. The entire variable domain, with the rest obtained from reference TRBV7-2 and TRBJ2-1, is as follows: GAGVSQSPSNKVTEKGKDVELRCDPISGHTALYWYRQSLGQGLEFLIYFQGNSAPDKSGLPSDRFSAERTGGSVSTLTIQRTQQEDSAVYLCASSFETSGRVVEQFFGPGTRLTVL.

This clonotype appeared a few times. The chain recombines TRBV7-6 with TRBJ2-3; 8 bases are shared with TRBD2. The trim removed 1 base at V and 3 bases at J, leaving 6 bases unmatched. This CDR3 comprises 16 residues. Per germline, CDR1 SGHVS and CDR2 FNYEAQ. In DNA, the CDR3 is TGTGCCAGCAGCTTAGAGGTAGCGGGGAGGACAGATACGCAGTATTTT. Protein product: CASSLEVAGRTDTQYF.

This clonotype was found many times. The J gene is TRBJ2-2, the V gene TRBV12-3 or TRBV12-4; possible D gene TRBD2, 6 bases. The CDR3 length is 15 residues. Trimming removed 1 base at V and 9 bases at J, with 15 bases between. The CDR3 protein is CASSLELASPRELFF. In DNA form, the CDR3 reads TGTGCCAGCAGTTTAGAGCTAGCGAGTCCTAGGGAGCTGTTTTTT.

This chain uses TRBV5-1 with TRBJ1-1, with TRBD1 as a possible D gene (5 bases). The V gene's germline CDR1 is SGHRS and CDR2 YFSETQ. This CDR3 has 15 residues. Trimming pared 1 base from V and 5 bases from J, leaving 15 bases between. This CDR3 is CASSLWDLMGTEAFF. The CDR3 DNA reads TGCGCCAGCAGCTTGTGGGACCTTATGGGAACTGAAGCTTTCTTT.

This clonotype was found a few times. The chain is built from TRBV6-5 and TRBJ1-6; D is undetermined. The length of the CDR3 is 13 residues. Germline values: CDR1 MNHEY, CDR2 SVGAGI. Trimming removed 0 bases from V and 9 bases from J, with 6 bases in between. In nucleotides, the CDR3 is TGTGCCAGCAGTTACTCGTTTGGTTCACCCCTCCACTTT. Its protein is CASSYSFGSPLHF.

The CDR3: CATQDKNSGSGELFF. CDR3 DNA sequence: TGTGCCACCCAGGACAAGAATAGCGGGAGCGGGGAGCTGTTTTTT. This chain uses TRBV10-3 with TRBJ2-2; TRBD2 agrees at 9 bases. The germline V gene has CDR1 ENHRY and CDR2 SYGVKD. The junction had 13 bases not matched to a gene; V was cut back by 10 bases and J by 7 bases. The CDR3 spans 15 residues.

In its sample, this clonotype was seen many times. The chain is built from TRBV24-1 and TRBJ1-5, with unresolved D. Per germline, CDR1 KGHDR and CDR2 SFDVKD. V was shortened by 4 bases and J by 8 bases, with 11 bases between the two germline ends. The CDR3 totals 13 residues. CDR3 DNA sequence: TGTGCCACCAGTGACGGGGTATTAGAGCCCCAGCATTTT. Translation gives CATSDGVLEPQHF.

This clonotype occurred many times. In nucleotides, the CDR3 is TGTGCCAGCAGTTTTGAAGGGCGTACCGGGGAGCTGTTTTTT. Its protein is CASSFEGRTGELFF. This chain connects TRBV12-3 or TRBV12-4 to TRBJ2-2; D not certain. The CDR3 length is 14 residues. Trimming cost V 3 bases and J 5 bases, with 10 bases left between them.

The rearrangement joins TRBV29-1 to TRBJ2-5, with 9 bases identical to TRBD1. CDR1 and CDR2 (germline): SQVTM, ANQGSEA. J gave up 7 bases and V 3 bases, and 9 bases lay outside the gene matches. This CDR3 region has 14 residues. The DNA of the CDR3 is TGCAGCGTTGAGTACAGGGGGCATAGGGTGACCCAGTACTTC. Translated, it gives CSVEYRGHRVTQYF.

This clonotype was counted ten times or more. The V call is TRBV12-3 or TRBV12-4, the J call TRBJ2-6, with 13 bases lining up with TRBD2. V dropped 6 bases and J dropped 6; count of bases not matched to a gene: 8. This CDR3 comprises 17 residues. CDR3 nucleotides: TGTGCCAGCAGCCGGACTAGCGGGGGTCCGAAGGCCAACGTCCTGACTTTC. Protein product: CASSRTSGGPKANVLTF.

This chain connects TRBV21-1 to TRBJ1-1. TRBV21-1 is a pseudogene segment. The CDR3 extends over 13 amino acids. The CDR3 nucleotides are TGTGCCAGCAGCAAAGACAGGAACACTGAAGCTTTCTTT. Protein: CASSKDRNTEAFF.

This clonotype occurred many times. The rearrangement links TRBV30 to TRBJ1-1; the D is unclear. Germline assignment: CDR1 GTSNPN and CDR2 SVGIG (reference sequence). The CDR3 extends over 18 amino acids. Trimming stripped 0 bases from V and 0 bases from J, with 20 bases between. CDR3 sequence (DNA): TGTGCCTGGAGTGTAGCCCGGGGAGGATGGAGCGTGAACACTGAAGCTTTCTTT. Residues: CAWSVARGGWSVNTEAFF.

This clonotype was seen a few times. The V gene is TRBV10-3, the J gene TRBJ2-1; possibly TRBD1 for D (6 bases). Germline V gene lookup returns CDR1 ENHRY and CDR2 SYGVKD. Trimming pared 6 bases from V and 0 bases from J, leaving 9 bases between. The CDR3 covers 14 residues. The CDR3 nucleotides read TGTGCCATCAGGGGGACATCCTCCTACAATGAGCAGTTCTTC. This codes for CAIRGTSSYNEQFF.

This clonotype came up many times. This chain's CDR3 is CAISQTSGSIDTQYF. In DNA form, the CDR3 reads TGTGCCATCAGCCAAACTAGCGGGAGTATAGATACGCAGTATTTT. The rearrangement links TRBV10-3 to TRBJ2-3, with 11 bases that match TRBD2. This CDR3 region has 15 residues. Germline V gives CDR1 ENHRY, CDR2 SYGVKD. Unmatched junction bases numbered 7, after V lost 6 bases and J lost 5 bases.

There are a few counts of this clonotype. This chain connects TRBV11-1 to TRBJ2-1; 10 nucleotides align to TRBD2. Per germline, CDR1 SGHAT and CDR2 FQDESV (reference sequence). There are 18 residues in the CDR3. Here the CDR3 DNA reads TGTTCACAAGCAGCTTATATCCCTAGCGGGAGTTTTAGGAATGAGCAGTTCTTC. Protein product: CSQAAYIPSGSFRNEQFF. The full variable domain, with the rest looked up from reference TRBV11-1 and TRBJ2-1, is EAEVAQSPRYKITEKSQAVAFWCDPISGHATLYWYRQILGQGPELLVQFQDESVVDDSQLPKDRFSAERLKGVDSTLKIQPAELGDSAMYLCSQAAYIPSGSFRNEQFFGPGTRLTVL.

This clonotype was seen many times. The chain couples TRBV5-1 to TRBJ2-3; 9 positions agree with TRBD2. In germline, CDR1 is SGHRS, CDR2 YFSETQ. The CDR3 totals 13 residues. V lost 4 bases, J lost 7 bases, and 4 bases stayed unmatched. This CDR3 reads CASSEAGGNTQYF. The CDR3 region has the DNA TGCGCCAGCAGCGAAGCGGGGGGAAATACGCAGTATTTT.